This passage covers 26 T cell receptor beta chains from one sample sequenced in a study of T cells in Graves' hyperthyroidism and ophthalmopathy. TCR beta CDR3 region amplification was performed from RNA transcripts. The HTBI set primed first-round TCR CDR3 RT-PCR. TCRdb reprocessed the multiplex PCR reads via MiXCR and lists one record per CDR3 protein. This table has roughly 100,000 distinct CDR3 sequences, approximately 48% appearing once. Sequencing was performed on blood. Receptors originate from a man in his forties or fifties with Graves' hyperthyroidism.

A word on this clonotype: The CDR3 end shows no conserved phenylalanine or tryptophan, and so a read error is likely. The chain recombines TRBV15 with TRBJ2-1, with a weak D call TRBD2 (6 bases). This CDR3 has 13 residues. Germline V CDR1 and CDR2: LNHNV, YYDKDF (reference sequence). CDR3 in DNA: TGTGACACCAGCGCTGGGACTTTCATTGAGCAGTTCTTG. Protein product: CDTSAGTFIEQFL.

This clonotype showed up many times. The rearrangement links TRBV2 to TRBJ2-1; D call uncertain. Trimming took off 4 bases at V and 6 bases at J, with 13 bases between the two ends. The CDR3 spans 14 residues. CDR1 and CDR2 from the germline V gene are SNHLY and FYNNEI. The chain's CDR3 is CASSGVGFRNEQFF. The CDR3 nucleotides are TGTGCCAGCAGTGGGGTGGGGTTTCGCAATGAGCAGTTCTTC.

This clonotype was counted many times. This chain links TRBV5-6 with TRBJ2-7, with 7 positions matching TRBD1. The CDR3 sequence is 13 residues long. Germline loops: CDR1 SGHDT, CDR2 YYEEEE. V was clipped by 5 bases and J by 3 bases; unmatched bases: 5. The CDR3 loop is CASSPGQHYEQYF. The DNA for the CDR3 is TGTGCCAGCAGTCCGGGACAGCACTACGAGCAGTACTTC.

In regard to this clonotype: Because the CDR3 is missing its conserved closing phenylalanine or tryptophan, this is likely a read error. The chain employs TRBV6-5 and TRBJ2-5, with TRBD2 matching over 9 bases. CDR1 and CDR2 from the germline V gene are MNHEY and SVGAGI. This CDR3 region has 14 residues. Trimming at V came to 7 bases and at J to 3 bases, leaving 6 bases not matched to a gene. The CDR3 loop reads CASKVSGRKETQYL. The CDR3 bases are TGTGCCAGCAAAGTCAGCGGGAGGAAAGAGACCCAGTACCTC.

This clonotype was counted ten times or more. This sequence joins TRBV19 and TRBJ2-1, with D possibly being TRBD1 (5 bases). With 0 bases removed from V and 14 bases from J, the gap between germline ends came to 8 bases. The CDR3 loop spans 11 amino acids. Germline V CDR1 and CDR2: LNHDA, SQIVND (reference sequence). In nucleotides, the CDR3 is TGTGCCAGTAGTATAGATCGCAGGGAGTTCTTC. It codes for CASSIDRREFF.

The rearrangement joins TRBV25-1 to TRBJ2-2, with a possible D match to TRBD2 (5 bases). CDR3 length: 15 amino acids. V shed 5 bases and J shed 9 bases, with 19 bases lying between them. From germline, CDR1 is MGHDK and CDR2 SYGVNS. This chain's CDR3 is CASSTRTRRGRELFF. The CDR3, as DNA: TGTGCCAGCAGTACACGTACTAGACGGGGTCGGGAGCTGTTTTTT.

The chain has TRBV7-8 and TRBJ2-7; perhaps TRBD2 as D (6 bases). There are 14 residues in the CDR3. Germline V gives CDR1 SGHVS, CDR2 FQNEAQ. V was shortened by 5 bases and J by 7 bases, with 18 bases between the two germline ends. The CDR3 region has the DNA TGTGCCAGCAGCCCGGGACTGGGCCGAGGGGAGCAGTACTTC. It yields the protein CASSPGLGRGEQYF.

The table lists this clonotype with many counts. The genes are TRBV4-2 and TRBJ2-3; D possibly matches TRBD1 or TRBD2 (5 bases each). The CDR3 sequence is 16 residues long. V was pared by 1 base and J by 0 bases, with 11 bases between. Germline-derived CDR1 and CDR2 are LGHNA and YNFKEQ. The CDR3 DNA is TGTGCCAGCAGCCAAGGTACTGGGACCAGCACAGATACGCAGTATTTT. This codes for CASSQGTGTSTDTQYF.

This clonotype was recorded at least ten times. CDR3 sequence reads: CASCRQNCQPQHF. CDR3 nucleotides: TGTGCCAGCTGTCGACAGAATTGTCAGCCCCAGCATTTT. This chain uses TRBV25-1 with TRBJ1-5; D possibly corresponds to TRBD1 (5 bases). CDR1 is MGHDK, CDR2 SYGVNS, per germline. Trimming cost V 8 bases and J 6 bases, with 14 bases left between them. The length of the CDR3 is 13 residues.

A note on this clonotype: Just one base apart from a much larger clone, this may be a read error. The CDR3 DNA follows: TGTGCCAGCAGCTTAGGGGGGGGCGCGGATTTGATCACTGGAGCTTTCTTT. As protein: CASSLGGGADLITGAFF. This sequence joins TRBV11-2 and TRBJ1-1; D may be TRBD1 (6 bases). Germline loops: CDR1 SGHAT, CDR2 FQNNGV. The CDR3 sequence is 17 residues long.

This clonotype was observed at least ten times. The chain recombines TRBV7-9 with TRBJ1-3; TRBD1 is a possible D gene (5 bases). Germline-derived CDR1 and CDR2 are SEHNR and FQNEAQ (reference sequence). This CDR3 spans 14 amino acids. Trimming cost V 5 bases and J 0 bases, with 8 bases left between them. CDR3 DNA sequence: TGTGCCAGCAGCCCAGGGCTCTCTGGAAACACCATATATTTT. Its translation is CASSPGLSGNTIYF.

This clonotype was found a few times. Relative to the germline gene, one junction end is altered; a read error may explain this. V usage is TRBV11-1 and J usage is TRBJ1-5, with 7 bases that match TRBD1. This CDR3 comprises 10 residues. The V gene's germline CDR1 is SGHAT and CDR2 FQDESV (reference sequence). The CDR3 sequence is CASSRTDRLF. CDR3 in DNA: TGTGCCAGCAGCCGGACGGACAGGCTTTTT.

This clonotype was observed many times. The junction differs from germline at one of its ends, possibly a read error. The chain employs TRBV7-3 and TRBJ2-1; D may be TRBD2 (6 bases). In germline, CDR1 is SGHTA, CDR2 FQGTGA. The CDR3 runs 17 residues. The CDR3 sequence is CASSLTPGLLTHNEQFF. CDR3 DNA sequence: TGTGCCAGCAGCCTAACCCCGGGACTTCTAACCCACAATGAGCAGTTCTTC.

This clonotype was recorded at least ten times. The chain has TRBV9 and TRBJ2-7; D is uncertain. CDR3 length: 14 residues. Trimming removed 4 bases at V and 5 bases at J, with 16 bases between. Germline V CDR1 and CDR2: SGDLS, YYNGEE. The CDR3 here is CASSTLPPNDEQYF. In DNA, the CDR3 is TGTGCCAGCAGCACCCTACCCCCCAACGACGAGCAGTACTTC.

A remark on this clonotype: The junction does not match germline at one end; this may be a read error. This chain uses TRBV29-1 with TRBJ2-7, with a possible D match to TRBD1 (6 bases). Germline V gene lookup returns CDR1 SQVTM and CDR2 ANQGSEA. This CDR3 is 13 amino acids long. CDR3 amino acids: CSLEGQGSGVQYF. CDR3 bases: TGCAGCCTTGAAGGCCAGGGGAGCGGCGTGCAGTACTTC.

The gene calls are TRBV7-9 and TRBJ1-6; tentative D call: TRBD1 (5 bases). The CDR3 loop spans 14 amino acids. The V gene's germline CDR1 is SEHNR and CDR2 FQNEAQ (reference sequence). Trimming removed 5 bases from V and 4 bases from J, with 9 bases in between. CDR3 sequence reads: CASSTQGYNSPLHF. In DNA form, the CDR3 reads TGTGCCAGCAGCACCCAGGGTTATAATTCACCCCTCCACTTT.

This clonotype was recorded many times. The chain joins TRBV12-3 or TRBV12-4 to TRBJ1-6; a weak D match, TRBD1 (6 bases). CDR3 length: 13 amino acids. V was clipped by 7 bases and J by 7 bases, with 11 bases between them. For the CDR3, the DNA is TGTGCCAGCACCCGGACAGTCAATTCACCCCTCCACTTT. Protein: CASTRTVNSPLHF.

This clonotype has a single count. In this CDR3 the conserved last residue, phenylalanine or tryptophan, is missing, so a read error is likely. Because the CDR3's place on the DNA is in doubt, the DNA is left out and the CDR3 is given as listed by TCRdb. The V call is TRBV9, the J call TRBJ2-2. Germline V gene sequence: CDR1 SGDLS, CDR2 YYNGEE. Including both end residues, the CDR3 is 9 amino acids long. The CDR3 loop is CASSVVIDG.

The rearrangement links TRBV3-2 to TRBJ1-2. TRBV3-2 is a pseudogene segment. CDR3 length equals 14 residues. The CDR3 bases are TGTGCCAGCAGCCAAGTTCAGGGCCGGGATGGCTACACCTTC. Its protein product is CASSQVQGRDGYTF.

The rearrangement links TRBV20-1 to TRBJ1-1; 9 bases line up with TRBD1. The CDR3 runs to 16 residues. Germline trimming cut 0 bases from V and 4 bases from J; bases unmatched to any gene: 9. In germline, CDR1 is DFQATT, CDR2 SNEGSKA (reference sequence). In DNA, the CDR3 is TGCAGTGCTAGAGATTTGCGGACAGGGGTAGGCACTGAAGCTTTCTTT. Protein: CSARDLRTGVGTEAFF.

The chain is built from TRBV27 and TRBJ2-1, with 10 bases lining up with TRBD1. The CDR3 has 16 residues. CDR1 is MNHEY and CDR2 is SMNVEV in the germline V gene (reference sequence). Losses at the gene ends were 6 bases for V and 3 bases for J; bases not matched to a gene: 8. The CDR3 here is CASSPNDRGLYNEQFF. For the CDR3, the DNA is TGTGCCAGCAGCCCTAACGACAGGGGGCTCTACAATGAGCAGTTCTTC.

The rearrangement joins TRBV7-3 to TRBJ2-7; 14 nucleotides line up with TRBD2. V trimming: 5 bases; J trimming: 4 bases; junction bases outside the gene matches: 7. The V gene's germline CDR1 is SGHTA and CDR2 FQGTGA. This CDR3 has 16 residues. The CDR3 nucleotides read TGTGCCAGCAGCGGTGGGACTAGCGGGGGTCCATACGAGCAGTACTTC. Translating it yields CASSGGTSGGPYEQYF.

The chain uses TRBV9 and TRBJ2-7; 12 nucleotides align to TRBD2. The V segment lost 4 bases and the J segment 7 bases; nucleotides outside the gene matches: 9. The CDR3 spans 15 residues. The V gene's germline CDR1 is SGDLS and CDR2 YYNGEE. The CDR3 region has the DNA TGTGCCAGCAGCCAAGATACTAGCGGGAGGAATGAGCAGTACTTC. This translates into CASSQDTSGRNEQYF.

This clonotype was counted many times. The gene calls are TRBV2 and TRBJ1-5; TRBD1 agrees at 9 bases. Germline values: CDR1 SNHLY, CDR2 FYNNEI. The CDR3 is 14 residues long. The trim removed 6 bases at V and 6 bases at J, leaving 6 bases unmatched. CDR3 protein: CASRTQGATQPQHF. In nucleotides, the CDR3 is TGTGCCAGCAGAACACAGGGGGCAACTCAGCCCCAGCATTTT.

In its sample, this clonotype was seen many times. This chain links TRBV11-2 with TRBJ1-4; 9 nucleotides align to TRBD1. The length of the CDR3 is 16 residues. CDR1 and CDR2 (germline): SGHAT, FQNNGV. The V and J ends lost 5 bases and 8 bases, in that order; junction bases with no gene match: 12. The CDR3 DNA reads as TGTGCCAGCAGCCCTAGGGAAGGGACAGGGTACGAAAAACTGTTTTTT. As protein: CASSPREGTGYEKLFF. Full variable domain (missing parts from reference TRBV11-2 and TRBJ1-4): EAGVAQSPRYKIIEKRQSVAFWCNPISGHATLYWYQQILGQGPKLLIQFQNNGVVDDSQLPKDRFSAERLKGVDSTLKIQPAKLEDSAVYLCASSPREGTGYEKLFFGSGTQLSVL.

The count of this clonotype is one. This chain joins TRBV29-1 and TRBJ1-5; D is ambiguous. The CDR3 consists of 14 residues. V was cut by 5 bases and J by 11 bases, with 22 bases left in between. Germline V gives CDR1 SQVTM, CDR2 ANQGSEA. CDR3 region: CSVNGLAGAETQHF. CDR3 coding DNA: TGCAGCGTTAACGGACTAGCGGGAGCAGAGACCCAGCATTTT.